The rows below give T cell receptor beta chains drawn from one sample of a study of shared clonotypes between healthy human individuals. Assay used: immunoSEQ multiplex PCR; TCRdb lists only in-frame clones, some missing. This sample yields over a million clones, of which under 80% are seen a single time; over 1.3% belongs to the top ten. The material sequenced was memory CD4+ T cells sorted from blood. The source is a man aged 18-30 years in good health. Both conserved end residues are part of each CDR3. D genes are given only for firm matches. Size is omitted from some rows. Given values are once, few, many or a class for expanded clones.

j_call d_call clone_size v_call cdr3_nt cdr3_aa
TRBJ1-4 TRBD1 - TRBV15 TGTGCCACCAGCAGAAGACAGGGGGATGAAAAACTGTTTTTT CATSRRQGDEKLFF
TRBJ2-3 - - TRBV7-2 TGTGCCAGCAGCTTAGGGGCAGTAGATACGCAGTATTTT CASSLGAVDTQYF
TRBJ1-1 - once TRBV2 TGTGCCAGCAACAGGGAAGCTGCAGTTGAAGCTTTCTTT CASNREAAVEAFF
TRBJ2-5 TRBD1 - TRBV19 TGTGCCAGTAGTTTCGGACAGGGGGAGACCCAGTACTTC CASSFGQGETQYF
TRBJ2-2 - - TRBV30 TGTGCCTGGGGCTCGAACACCGGGGAGCTGTTTTTT CAWGSNTGELFF
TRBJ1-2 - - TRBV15 TGTGCCACCAGCAGAACTCGCAGGGTAGAGGACTATGGCTACACCTTC CATSRTRRVEDYGYTF
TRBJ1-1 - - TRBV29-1 TGCAGCGCTGGAGGCGGTATCTTGACTGAAGCTTTCTTT CSAGGGILTEAFF
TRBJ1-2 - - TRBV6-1 TGTGCCAGCAGTGCCCTAAGCTATGGCTACACCTTC CASSALSYGYTF
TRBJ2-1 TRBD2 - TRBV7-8 TGTGCCAGCAGCATCACTAGCGGAACCTACAATGAGCAGTTCTTC CASSITSGTYNEQFF
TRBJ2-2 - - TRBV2 TGTGCCAGCAGCGAGGGACTCAACACCGGGGAGCTGTTTTTT CASSEGLNTGELFF
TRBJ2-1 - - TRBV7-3 TGTGCCAGCAGCTTAGCCAGGGGTAGTGGTGAGCAGTTCTTC CASSLARGSGEQFF
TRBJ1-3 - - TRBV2 TGTGCCAGCAGTGTTGGAGGGAACACCATATATTTT CASSVGGNTIYF
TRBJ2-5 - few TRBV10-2 TGCGCCAGTCATATCAGGGGACAAGAGACCCAGTACTTC CASHIRGQETQYF
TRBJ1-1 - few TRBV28 TGTGCCAGCAGTTCCCCGTCGGGGAAGACTGAAGCTTTCTTT CASSSPSGKTEAFF
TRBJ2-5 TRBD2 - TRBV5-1 TGCGCCAGCAGGCCGGGACTAGCGTTCCAAGAGACCCAGTACTTC CASRPGLAFQETQYF
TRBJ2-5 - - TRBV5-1 TGCGCCAGTCGCCGGGGAGGCTCCGAGAGGGCCCAGTACTTC CASRRGGSERAQYF
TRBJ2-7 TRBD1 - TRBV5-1 TGCGCCAGCAGCGATCGGGACAGGGGGCAATACGAGCAGTACTTC CASSDRDRGQYEQYF
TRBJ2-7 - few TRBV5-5 TGTGCCAGCAGCTTGAGCGTTGAGCAGTACTTC CASSLSVEQYF
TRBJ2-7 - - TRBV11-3 TGTGCCAGCAGTCCTCTCTCGACAAGGGGGGAGCAGTACTTC CASSPLSTRGEQYF
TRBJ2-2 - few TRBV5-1 TGCGCCAGCAGCTTGGATCAGGTGAACACCGGGGAGCTGTTTTTT CASSLDQVNTGELFF
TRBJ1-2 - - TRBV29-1 TGCAGCGTTGCGGGACAAGATTATGGCTACACCTTC CSVAGQDYGYTF
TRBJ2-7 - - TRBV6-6 TGTGCCAGCAGTTACCAACACGGGGGCGAGCAGTACTTC CASSYQHGGEQYF
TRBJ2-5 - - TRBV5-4 TGTGCCAGCAGCCGGACTACAGGATCCCAAGAGACCCAGTACTTC CASSRTTGSQETQYF
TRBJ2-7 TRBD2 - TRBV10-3 TGTGCCATCTCGACTAGCGGGGCTATTTACGAGCAGTACTTC CAISTSGAIYEQYF
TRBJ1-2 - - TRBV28 TGTGCCAGCAGTTTAGTGGCTAACTATGGCTACACCTTC CASSLVANYGYTF
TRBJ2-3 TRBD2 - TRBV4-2 TGTGCCAGCAGCCAAGCGGGACTAGCGGGGAGCACAGATACGCAGTATTTT CASSQAGLAGSTDTQYF
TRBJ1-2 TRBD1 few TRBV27 TGTGCCAGCAGTCCTACCCTCGGACAGGGGGGCTATGGCTACACCTTC CASSPTLGQGGYGYTF
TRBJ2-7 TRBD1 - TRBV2 TGTGCCAGTGGGCTGGGACAGGGGACGTACAAGCAGTACTTC CASGLGQGTYKQYF
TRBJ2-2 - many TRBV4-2 TGTGCCAGCAGGTCACTCGGACAGGAGGGAGGCGGGGAGCTGTTTTTT CASRSLGQEGGGELFF
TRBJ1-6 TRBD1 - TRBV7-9 TGTGCCAGCAGCTCCCAATCTAACTCCGGGACAGCGAATTCACCCCTCCACTTT CASSSQSNSGTANSPLHF
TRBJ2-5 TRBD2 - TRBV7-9 TGTGCCAGCAGCTTAAGGCCTAGCGGGTTCCAAGAGACCCAGTACTTC CASSLRPSGFQETQYF
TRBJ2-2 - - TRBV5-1 TGCGCCAGCAGCTTGGGGGACTCCAGTTCCGGGGAGCTGTTTTTT CASSLGDSSSGELFF
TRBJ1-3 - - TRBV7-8 TGTGCCAGCGGGCATCCCGGTAACTCTGGAAACACCATATATTTT CASGHPGNSGNTIYF
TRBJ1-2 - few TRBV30 TGTGCCTGGGACAGCCCGCCGGACTATGGCTACACCTTC CAWDSPPDYGYTF
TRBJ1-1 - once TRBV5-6 TGTGCCAGCAGCTCGGACAGCGCGAACACTGAAGCTTTCTTT CASSSDSANTEAFF